One sample yielded the 29 T cell receptor beta chains listed below, sequenced in a study of control samples from healthy donors and cancer patients. Sequencing used immunoSEQ multiplex PCR; TCRdb keeps in-frame clones, though not all of them. The table has about 170,000 clones, approximately 90% seen once. The sample consisted of blood. Receptors were obtained from a man aged 25-45 years in good health.

The genes are TRBV19 and TRBJ2-2; D call uncertain. V was trimmed by 9 bases and J by 4 bases, leaving 12 bases between them. The CDR3 is made up of 13 amino acids. Looked up from germline, CDR1 is LNHDA and CDR2 is SQIVND (reference sequence). This CDR3 is CASHLSGTGELFF. In DNA, the CDR3 is TGTGCCAGCCATCTCAGTGGCACCGGGGAGCTGTTTTTT.

The chain uses TRBV11-2 and TRBJ2-2, with D maybe TRBD2 (6 bases). Trimming took off 1 base at V and 4 bases at J, with 16 bases between the two ends. The CDR3 loop spans 17 amino acids. From germline, CDR1 is SGHAT and CDR2 FQNNGV. CDR3 amino acids: CASSLGGAGRSTGELFF. CDR3 nucleotide sequence: TGTGCCAGCAGCTTAGGGGGCGCAGGGAGGAGCACCGGGGAGCTGTTTTTT.

CDR3 loop: CASRTGGGYGYTF. For the CDR3, the DNA is TGTGCCAGCAGGACAGGGGGCGGTTATGGCTACACCTTC. This rearrangement joins TRBV12-3 or TRBV12-4 to TRBJ1-2; the match to TRBD1 covers 10 bases. J lost 5 bases, V lost 6 bases, and 3 bases had no gene match. The CDR3 consists of 13 residues.

The gene calls are TRBV19 and TRBJ2-2; D call uncertain. V was trimmed by 0 bases and J by 7 bases, leaving 9 bases between them. CDR3 length equals 14 residues. Germline CDR1 reads LNHDA; CDR2 reads SQIVND (reference sequence). CDR3 sequence: CASSIEKSRGELFF. CDR3 in DNA: TGTGCCAGTAGTATAGAGAAGTCTCGCGGGGAGCTGTTTTTT.

The chain is built from TRBV6-2 or TRBV6-3 and TRBJ2-3, with a tentative D call TRBD2 (6 bases). Deletions cut 5 bases from V and 6 bases from J, with 15 bases between. This CDR3 is 14 amino acids long. Looked up from germline, CDR1 is MNHEY and CDR2 is SVGEGT. The CDR3 sequence is CASSLNAGSDTQYF. The CDR3, as DNA: TGTGCCAGCAGTCTCAACGCGGGGTCGGATACGCAGTATTTT.

The gene calls are TRBV28 and TRBJ1-2; D is perhaps TRBD1 (6 bases). The CDR3 has 16 residues. Germline CDR1 reads MDHEN; CDR2 reads SYDVKM. The V end lost 0 bases, the J end lost 3 bases, and 14 bases lay between the germline ends. CDR3 DNA: TGTGCCAGCAGTTTATGGGCAGGGGCGAATGACTATGGCTACACCTTC. Its translation is CASSLWAGANDYGYTF.

The gene calls are TRBV19 and TRBJ2-7; no clear D gene. Between the trimmed V and J ends, which lost 11 bases and 0 bases, there was a span of 14 bases. The CDR3 length is 13 residues. In germline, CDR1 is LNHDA, CDR2 SQIVND (reference sequence). In DNA, the CDR3 is TGTGCCTGTTCGGCTTTTCTCTCCTACGAGCAGTACTTC. It encodes CACSAFLSYEQYF. The variable domain in full, with the rest retrieved from reference TRBV19 and TRBJ2-7, is DGGITQSPKYLFRKEGQNVTLSCEQNLNHDAMYWYRQDPGQGLRLIYYSQIVNDFQKGDIAEGYSVSREKKESFPLTVTSAQKNPTAFYLCACSAFLSYEQYFGPGTRLTVT.

The rearrangement links TRBV6-2 or TRBV6-3 to TRBJ1-1; D may be TRBD1 (5 bases). This CDR3 has 15 amino acids. From germline, CDR1 is MNHEY and CDR2 SVGEGT. V lost 3 bases, J lost 3 bases, and 14 bases lay in between. The CDR3 DNA is TGTGCCAGCAGTTATATCGGAGGAGGGGACACTGAAGCTTTCTTT. Translated, it gives CASSYIGGGDTEAFF.

This clone was picked up one time. V is TRBV28 and J is TRBJ1-1; D might be TRBD1 (6 bases). V was cut by 5 bases and J by 4 bases, with 17 bases left in between. The CDR3 contains 15 residues. Germline V lookup: CDR1 MDHEN, CDR2 SYDVKM. In DNA form, the CDR3 reads TGTGCCAGCAGTCTCTGGGGGGCCGGGGCCACTGAAGCTTTCTTT. This sequence encodes CASSLWGAGATEAFF.

The chain employs TRBV9 and TRBJ1-1; D is undetermined. V gave up 0 bases and J gave up 4 bases, with 19 bases separating them. Germline CDR1 is SGDLS and CDR2 is YYNGEE. This CDR3 has 17 amino acids. The CDR3 coding sequence is TGTGCCAGCAGCGTAGGGCAGGCCCCGGGTTCTGGCACTGAAGCTTTCTTT. It codes for CASSVGQAPGSGTEAFF.

The CDR3 DNA reads TGTGCCAGCAGTTTATCCCAAACGAGTCAAGAGCAGTACTTC. The encoded protein is CASSLSQTSQEQYF. This sequence joins TRBV27 and TRBJ2-7; D gene uncertain. V dropped 0 bases and J dropped 7 bases, with 13 bases sitting between them. This CDR3 is 14 amino acids long. Germline CDR1 reads MNHEY; CDR2 reads SMNVEV (reference sequence).

J is TRBJ2-1 and V is TRBV6-5, with 9 bases fitting TRBD1. The CDR3 runs to 15 residues. Germline CDR1 is MNHEY and CDR2 is SVGAGI. Germline trimming cut 2 bases from V and 4 bases from J; bases unmatched to any gene: 3. The CDR3 DNA sequence: TGTGCCAGCAGTTACCCCGGGACAGGGTACAATGAGCAGTTCTTC. This gives the protein CASSYPGTGYNEQFF.

The chain combines TRBV5-1 with TRBJ1-4, with D tentatively TRBD1 (6 bases). From germline, CDR1 is SGHRS and CDR2 YFSETQ. V was clipped by 4 bases and J by 8 bases, with 18 bases between them. This CDR3 comprises 15 residues. In DNA form, the CDR3 reads TGCGCCAGCAGCCTCAACCCTACAGGGAACGAAAAACTGTTTTTT. As protein: CASSLNPTGNEKLFF.

The chain has TRBV3-1 (or the pseudogene TRBV3-2) and TRBJ1-2; tentatively, D is TRBD1 (5 bases). The length of the CDR3 is 17 residues. V lost 5 bases to trimming and J lost 0 bases, with 19 bases between them. Germline V gene sequence: CDR1 LGHDT, CDR2 YNNKEL (reference sequence). The CDR3 sequence: CASSERDRAGANYGYTF. CDR3 nucleotide sequence: TGTGCCAGCAGCGAAAGGGACCGGGCAGGAGCTAACTATGGCTACACCTTC.

The CDR3 spells CASSYGLAGSYEQYF. CDR3 bases: TGTGCCAGTAGTTATGGACTAGCGGGTTCTTACGAGCAGTACTTC. This sequence joins TRBV19 and TRBJ2-7, with TRBD2 matching 11 bases. CDR1 and CDR2 (germline): LNHDA, SQIVND (reference sequence). The CDR3 totals 15 residues. Trimming removed 5 bases from V and 4 bases from J; junction bases left unmatched: 7.

This clone was recorded once. The CDR3 protein is CASSSQGTNTEAFF. The CDR3 coding sequence is TGTGCCAGCAGTTCACAGGGGACGAACACTGAAGCTTTCTTT. V usage is TRBV11-1 and J usage is TRBJ1-1; TRBD1 matches at 7 bases. V shed 6 bases and J 1 base; nucleotides not matched to a gene: 5. The CDR3 consists of 14 residues. Germline CDR1 is SGHAT and CDR2 is FQDESV (reference sequence).

V usage is TRBV12-3 or TRBV12-4 and J usage is TRBJ1-1; D possibly corresponds to TRBD1 (6 bases). Trimming removed 7 bases at V and 7 bases at J, with 10 bases between. CDR3 length: 11 amino acids. The CDR3 region is CASTADSEAFF. The DNA of the CDR3 is TGTGCCAGCACCGCGGACAGTGAAGCTTTCTTT.

V usage is TRBV11-2 and J usage is TRBJ2-2; the D is unclear. This CDR3 has 11 amino acids. Trimming removed 1 base at V and 7 bases at J, with 1 base between. Germline loops: CDR1 SGHAT, CDR2 FQNNGV. CDR3 DNA sequence: TGTGCCAGCAGCTTAGTCGGGGAGCTGTTTTTT. Its translation is CASSLVGELFF. Complete variable domain (other parts from reference TRBV11-2 and TRBJ2-2): EAGVAQSPRYKIIEKRQSVAFWCNPISGHATLYWYQQILGQGPKLLIQFQNNGVVDDSQLPKDRFSAERLKGVDSTLKIQPAKLEDSAVYLCASSLVGELFFGEGSRLTVL.

The chain couples TRBV11-1 to TRBJ2-1; D may be TRBD1 (5 bases). The CDR3 is 14 amino acids. Germline V gives CDR1 SGHAT, CDR2 FQDESV (reference sequence). Trimming shortened V by 0 bases and J by 4 bases, and 7 bases separated the two germline ends. In DNA, the CDR3 is TGTGCCAGCAGCTTAGCGACAGCTTACAATGAGCAGTTCTTC. Translating it yields CASSLATAYNEQFF. The complete variable domain, with remaining parts taken from reference TRBV11-1 and TRBJ2-1, reads EAEVAQSPRYKITEKSQAVAFWCDPISGHATLYWYRQILGQGPELLVQFQDESVVDDSQLPKDRFSAERLKGVDSTLKIQPAELGDSAMYLCASSLATAYNEQFFGPGTRLTVL.

The sample holds a few counts of this clone. This chain joins TRBV6-5 and TRBJ2-7, with D unresolved. The CDR3 spans 13 residues. V lost 0 bases and J 6 bases, leaving 9 bases between the germline ends. Germline loops: CDR1 MNHEY, CDR2 SVGAGI. CDR3 sequence: CASSYSRVTEQYF. The CDR3 DNA reads TGTGCCAGCAGTTACTCAAGGGTTACCGAGCAGTACTTC.

This chain uses TRBV11-2 with TRBJ2-7; perhaps TRBD2 as D (5 bases). This CDR3 region has 15 residues. Germline V gives CDR1 SGHAT, CDR2 FQNNGV. Trimming cost V 6 bases and J 3 bases, with 18 bases left between them. The CDR3 nucleotides are TGTGCCAGCAGACCAATTGGACTCGTTCACTACGAGCAGTACTTC. Encoded protein: CASRPIGLVHYEQYF.

The chain carries TRBV6-1 and TRBJ1-4; maybe TRBD1 (5 bases). The ends were cut back, 1 base at V and 4 bases at J, with 10 bases in the middle. The length of the CDR3 is 15 residues. Germline lookup yields CDR1 MNHNS and CDR2 SASEGT. The CDR3 nucleotides read TGTGCCAGCAGTGAAGGGCAGGGCTATAATGAAAAACTGTTTTTT. Amino acids: CASSEGQGYNEKLFF.

The chain recombines TRBV5-5 with TRBJ2-7; TRBD1 agrees at 7 bases. The J segment lost 3 bases and the V segment lost 4 bases, leaving 7 bases of the junction unmatched. The CDR3 extends over 14 amino acids. The V gene's germline CDR1 is SGHKS and CDR2 YYEKEE (reference sequence). CDR3 residues: CASSPWDSVYEQYF. CDR3 DNA sequence: TGTGCCAGCAGCCCCTGGGACAGCGTCTACGAGCAGTACTTC. Supplemented by reference TRBV5-5 and TRBJ2-7, the full variable domain reads DAGVTQSPTHLIKTRGQQVTLRCSPISGHKSVSWYQQVLGQGPQFIFQYYEKEERGRGNFPDRFSARQFPNYSSELNVNALLLGDSALYLCASSPWDSVYEQYFGPGTRLTVT.

CDR3 sequence: CASSQVGNEQFF. The CDR3 DNA is TGCGCCAGCAGCCAAGTAGGGAATGAGCAGTTCTTC. This sequence joins TRBV4-1 and TRBJ2-1; D not certain. The germline CDR1 and CDR2 sequences are MGHRA and YSYEKL. CDR3 size: 12 residues. Trimming shortened V by 1 base and J by 7 bases, and 5 bases separated the two germline ends.

The chain employs TRBV7-8 and TRBJ1-3; D is uncertain. The CDR3 runs to 15 residues. The V and J ends lost 0 bases and 4 bases respectively, with 10 bases between them. Germline values: CDR1 SGHVS, CDR2 FQNEAQ. The CDR3 region is CASSLARGIGNTIYF. In DNA form, the CDR3 reads TGTGCCAGCAGCTTAGCCCGAGGGATAGGAAACACCATATATTTT.

This clone appeared a few times. The chain has TRBV6-5 and TRBJ1-5; TRBD1 aligns across 7 bases. Germline lookup yields CDR1 MNHEY and CDR2 SVGAGI. V was pared by 6 bases and J by 7 bases, with 12 bases of the junction left unmatched. The CDR3 sequence is 15 residues long. The CDR3 loop reads CASRLTGLGSQPQHF. In DNA form, the CDR3 reads TGTGCCAGCAGATTGACAGGGTTGGGGAGCCAGCCCCAGCATTTT.

V usage is TRBV5-4 and J usage is TRBJ2-4; D is perhaps TRBD2 (5 bases). CDR1 and CDR2 (germline): SGHNT, YYREEE (reference sequence). The length of the CDR3 is 13 residues. Trimming removed 0 bases at V and 9 bases at J, with 10 bases between. The CDR3 loop is CASSLDSGVIQYF. The CDR3, as DNA: TGTGCCAGCAGCTTGGACAGCGGTGTCATTCAGTACTTC.

The J gene is TRBJ2-7, the V gene TRBV7-2, with 7 bases fitting TRBD2. Germline V lookup: CDR1 SGHTA, CDR2 FQGNSA. This CDR3 region has 14 residues. Trimming removed 6 bases from V and 0 bases from J; junction bases left unmatched: 5. In DNA, the CDR3 is TGTGCCAGCAGTGTAGCGGGCAGCTCCTACGAGCAGTACTTC. Its protein product is CASSVAGSSYEQYF.

This clone was detected only a few times. The chain carries TRBV19 and TRBJ2-5, with D maybe TRBD2 (6 bases). The CDR3 consists of 13 residues. V was cut by 5 bases and J by 5 bases, with 12 bases left in between. Per the germline V gene, CDR1 is LNHDA and CDR2 is SQIVND (reference sequence). Here the CDR3 reads CASSLSTSETQYF. CDR3 DNA sequence: TGTGCCAGTAGTCTGTCCACTAGCGAGACCCAGTACTTC.